The sequence of this T cell receptor (delta chain) was determined in a study of gamma-delta chains in newborns, infants, children. Regarding this clone: A much bigger clone sits one base away, suggesting this may be a read error.

TCRdb re-processed the reads via CATT. This sample has around 4,900 delta-chain clones, with roughly 39% found just once. This CDR3 region has 21 residues. The V segment lost 4 bases and the J segment 6 bases; nucleotides outside the gene matches: 24. Germline CDR1 is TSWWSYY and CDR2 is QGS. The V gene is TRDV1, the J gene TRDJ1, with 12 bases identical to TRDD3. This clonotype originated in a child who received the measles vaccine. The specimen sequenced was blood. The CDR3 is CALGGLPSPLWGIRISNKLIF. The CDR3 coding sequence is TGTGCTCTTGGGGGCCTTCCTAGCCCCCTCTGGGGGATACGCATAAGCAATAAACTCATCTTT.